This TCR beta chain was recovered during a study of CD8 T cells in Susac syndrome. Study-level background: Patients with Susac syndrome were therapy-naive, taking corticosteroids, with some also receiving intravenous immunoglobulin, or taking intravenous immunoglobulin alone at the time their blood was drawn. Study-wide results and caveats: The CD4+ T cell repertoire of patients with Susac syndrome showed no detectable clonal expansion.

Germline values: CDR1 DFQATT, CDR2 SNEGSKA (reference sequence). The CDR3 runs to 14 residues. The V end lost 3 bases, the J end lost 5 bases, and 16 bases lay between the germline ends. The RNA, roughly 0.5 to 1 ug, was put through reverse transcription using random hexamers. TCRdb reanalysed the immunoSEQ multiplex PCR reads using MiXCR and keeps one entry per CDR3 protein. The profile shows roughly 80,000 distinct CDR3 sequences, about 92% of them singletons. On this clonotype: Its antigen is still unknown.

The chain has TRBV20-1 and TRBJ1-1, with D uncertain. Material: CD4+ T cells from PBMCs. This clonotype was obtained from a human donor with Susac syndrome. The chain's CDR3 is CSARGVGSVTEAFF. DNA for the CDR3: TGCAGTGCTAGGGGCGTGGGGTCGGTAACTGAAGCTTTCTTT.